What follows are 3 T cell receptor beta chains derived from one specimen sequenced in a study of cytomegalovirus exposure and HLA in healthy donors. PCR involved 60 Vbeta and 13 Jbeta primers. The data were produced by immunoSEQ multiplex PCR, yet TCRdb's version contains in-frame clones alone and is incomplete. The repertoire holds over 130,000 clones, around 80% seen once, with approximately 2% in the top ten. Input material: PBMCs. These receptors were obtained from a man in his forties in good health and CMV-seronegative.

V and J are TRBV9 and TRBJ2-1, with 7 bases that match TRBD2. Germline values: CDR1 SGDLS, CDR2 YYNGEE. This CDR3 spans 17 amino acids. Losses at the gene ends were 0 bases for V and 4 bases for J; bases not matched to a gene: 10. The CDR3 here is CASSVAGGGVTYNEQFF. CDR3 DNA: TGTGCCAGCAGCGTAGCTGGGGGGGGAGTCACTTACAATGAGCAGTTCTTC.

The chain couples TRBV4-1 to TRBJ2-5, with TRBD2 matching over 7 bases. CDR1 is MGHRA and CDR2 is YSYEKL in the germline V gene. The CDR3 covers 15 residues. The V gene end was trimmed by 5 bases and the J gene end by 2 bases; junction bases not matched to a gene: 8. In DNA, the CDR3 is TGCGCCAGCAGCTGGCGACTAGCAGAGCAAGAGACCCAGTACTTC. It translates to CASSWRLAEQETQYF.

This sequence joins TRBV5-4 and TRBJ2-5; TRBD2 agrees at 10 bases. V was pared by 1 base and J by 11 bases, with 2 bases of the junction left unmatched. The CDR3 runs 12 residues. The V gene's germline CDR1 is SGHNT and CDR2 YYREEE (reference sequence). The CDR3 reads CASSLTSGTQYF. DNA of the CDR3: TGTGCCAGCAGCTTGACTAGCGGGACACAGTACTTC.